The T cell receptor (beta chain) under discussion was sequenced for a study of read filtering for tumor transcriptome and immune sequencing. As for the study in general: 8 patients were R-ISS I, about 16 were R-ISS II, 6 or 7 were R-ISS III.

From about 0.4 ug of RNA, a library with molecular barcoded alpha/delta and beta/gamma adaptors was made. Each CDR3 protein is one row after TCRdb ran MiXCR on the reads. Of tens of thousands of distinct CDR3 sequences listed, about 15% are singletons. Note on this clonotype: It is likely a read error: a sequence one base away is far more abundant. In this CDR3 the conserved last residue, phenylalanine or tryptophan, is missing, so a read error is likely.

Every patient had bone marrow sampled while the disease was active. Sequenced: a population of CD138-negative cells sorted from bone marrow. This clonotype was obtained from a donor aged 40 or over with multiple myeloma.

CDR3 bases: TGTGCCAGCAGTTACCCGCGGGAGAGAACCTACGAGCAGTACCTC. It encodes CASSYPRERTYEQYL. This chain connects TRBV6-1 to TRBJ2-7; 7 bases align to TRBD2. The ends lost 5 bases at V and 2 bases at J; junction bases unmatched: 9. Germline values: CDR1 MNHNS, CDR2 SASEGT. The CDR3 runs 15 residues.